This T cell receptor beta chain was retrieved from a study of CD8 T cells in Susac syndrome. Germline V gives CDR1 SGHAT, CDR2 FQNNGV. The ends were cut back, 7 bases at V and 1 base at J, with 10 bases in the middle. The CDR3 spans 13 residues. An amount of RNA that ranged from roughly 0.45 to 1 ug was reverse transcribed with random hexamers. From the immunoSEQ multiplex PCR reads, TCRdb called clonotypes with MiXCR, one entry per CDR3 protein. The sample holds under 85,000 distinct CDR3 sequences; approximately 93% are singletons and the top ten take roughly 0.97%. The chain has TRBV11-2 and TRBJ1-1, with TRBD1 as a possible D gene (6 bases). The sequenced sample consisted of CD8+ T cells from PBMCs. The sequence was collected from a human donor with Susac syndrome. The DNA for the CDR3 is TGTGCCAGCAACACAGGGAGGAACACTGAAGCTTTCTTT. The encoded protein is CASNTGRNTEAFF.